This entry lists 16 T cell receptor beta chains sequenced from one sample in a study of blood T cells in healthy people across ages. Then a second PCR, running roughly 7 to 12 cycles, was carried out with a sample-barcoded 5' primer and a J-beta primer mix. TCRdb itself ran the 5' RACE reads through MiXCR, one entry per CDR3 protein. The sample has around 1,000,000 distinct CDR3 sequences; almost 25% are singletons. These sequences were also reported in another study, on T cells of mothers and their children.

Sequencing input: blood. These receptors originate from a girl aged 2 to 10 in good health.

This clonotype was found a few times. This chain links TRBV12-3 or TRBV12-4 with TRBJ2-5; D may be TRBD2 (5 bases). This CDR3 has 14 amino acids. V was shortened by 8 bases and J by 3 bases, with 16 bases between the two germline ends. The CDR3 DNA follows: TGTGCCAGCCGTCAGAGCGGACTCGAAGAGACCCAGTACTTC. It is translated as CASRQSGLEETQYF.

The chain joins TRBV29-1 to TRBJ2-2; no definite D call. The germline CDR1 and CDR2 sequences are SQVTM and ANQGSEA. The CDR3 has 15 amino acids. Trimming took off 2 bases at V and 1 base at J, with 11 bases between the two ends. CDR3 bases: TGCAGCGTTGAATCCGGTCTCCAGAACACCGGGGAGCTGTTTTTT. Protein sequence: CSVESGLQNTGELFF.

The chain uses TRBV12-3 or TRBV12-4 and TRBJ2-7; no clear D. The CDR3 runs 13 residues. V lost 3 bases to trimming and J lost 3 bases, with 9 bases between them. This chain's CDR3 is CASSFGRNYEQYF. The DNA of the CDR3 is TGTGCCAGCAGTTTCGGTAGGAACTACGAGCAGTACTTC.

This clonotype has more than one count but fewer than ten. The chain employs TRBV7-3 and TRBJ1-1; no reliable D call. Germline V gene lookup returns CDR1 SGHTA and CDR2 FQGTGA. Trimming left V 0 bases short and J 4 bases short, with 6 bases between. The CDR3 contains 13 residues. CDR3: CASSLTARTEAFF. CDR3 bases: TGTGCCAGCAGCTTAACCGCACGCACTGAAGCTTTCTTT.

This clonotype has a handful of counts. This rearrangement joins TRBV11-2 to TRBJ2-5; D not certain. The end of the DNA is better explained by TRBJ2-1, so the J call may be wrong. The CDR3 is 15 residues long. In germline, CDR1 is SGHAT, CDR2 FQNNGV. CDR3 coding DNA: TGTGCCAGCAGCCCGTCAGCTTACCTCTACAATGAGCAGTTCTTC. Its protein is CASSPSAYLYNEQFF.

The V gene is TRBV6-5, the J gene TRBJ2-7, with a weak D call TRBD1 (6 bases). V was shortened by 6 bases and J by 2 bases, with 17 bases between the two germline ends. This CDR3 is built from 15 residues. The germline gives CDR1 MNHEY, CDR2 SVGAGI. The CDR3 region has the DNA TGTGCCAGCAGGGCGTCAGGGGTCCCTACCTACGAGCAGTACTTC. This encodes CASRASGVPTYEQYF.

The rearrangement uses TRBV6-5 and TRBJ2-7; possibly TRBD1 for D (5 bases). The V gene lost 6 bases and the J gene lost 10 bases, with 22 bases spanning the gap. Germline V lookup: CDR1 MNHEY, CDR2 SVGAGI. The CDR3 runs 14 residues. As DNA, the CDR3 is TGTGCCAGCAGCCTCGACAGCCAATCTGGCAATCAGTACTTC. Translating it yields CASSLDSQSGNQYF.

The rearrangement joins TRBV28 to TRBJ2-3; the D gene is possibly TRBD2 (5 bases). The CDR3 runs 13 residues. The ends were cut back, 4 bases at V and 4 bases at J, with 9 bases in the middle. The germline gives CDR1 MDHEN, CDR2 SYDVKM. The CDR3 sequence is CASSSGESDTQYF. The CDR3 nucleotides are TGTGCCAGCAGTTCCGGGGAGTCAGATACGCAGTATTTT.

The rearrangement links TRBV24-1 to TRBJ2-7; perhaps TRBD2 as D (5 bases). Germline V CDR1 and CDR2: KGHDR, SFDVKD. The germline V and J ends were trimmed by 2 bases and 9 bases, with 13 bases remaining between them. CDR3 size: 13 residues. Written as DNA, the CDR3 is TGTGCCACCAGTGATTCACTGAGGGATAGGCAGTACTTC. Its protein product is CATSDSLRDRQYF.

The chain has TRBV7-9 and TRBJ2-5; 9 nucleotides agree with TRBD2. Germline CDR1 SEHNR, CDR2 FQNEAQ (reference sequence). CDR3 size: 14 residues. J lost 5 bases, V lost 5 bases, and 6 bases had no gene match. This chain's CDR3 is CASSQGLAYETQYF. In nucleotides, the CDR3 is TGTGCCAGCAGCCAGGGACTAGCTTACGAGACCCAGTACTTC.

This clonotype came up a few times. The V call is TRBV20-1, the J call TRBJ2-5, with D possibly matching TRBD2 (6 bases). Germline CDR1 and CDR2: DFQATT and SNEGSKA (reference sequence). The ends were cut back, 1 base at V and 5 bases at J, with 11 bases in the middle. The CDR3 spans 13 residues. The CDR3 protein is CSARVSGWETQYF. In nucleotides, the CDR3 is TGCAGTGCTAGAGTTAGCGGTTGGGAGACCCAGTACTTC.

The CDR3 bases are TGTGCCAGCAGCACCCCTAGCGGGAGAAGCTCCTACAATGAGCAGTTCTTC. It translates to CASSTPSGRSSYNEQFF. The chain joins TRBV5-4 to TRBJ2-5; 10 positions agree with TRBD2. The DNA end favors TRBJ2-1, so the J call may be wrong. The CDR3 totals 17 residues. The germline V gene has CDR1 SGHNT and CDR2 YYREEE (reference sequence).

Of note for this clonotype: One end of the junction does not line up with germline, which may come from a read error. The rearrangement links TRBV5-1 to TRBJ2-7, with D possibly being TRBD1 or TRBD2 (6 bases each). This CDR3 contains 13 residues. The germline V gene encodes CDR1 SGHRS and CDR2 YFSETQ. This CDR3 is CASSVGVGGEQYF. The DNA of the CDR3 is TGCGCCAGCAGCGTGGGAGTCGGGGGCGAGCAGTATTTC.

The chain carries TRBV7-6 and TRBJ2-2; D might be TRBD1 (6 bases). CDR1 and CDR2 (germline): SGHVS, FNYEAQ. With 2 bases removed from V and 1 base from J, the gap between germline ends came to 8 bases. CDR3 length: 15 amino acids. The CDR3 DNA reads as TGTGCCAGCAGCTTATTGACAGGGAACACCGGGGAGCTGTTTTTT. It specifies CASSLLTGNTGELFF.

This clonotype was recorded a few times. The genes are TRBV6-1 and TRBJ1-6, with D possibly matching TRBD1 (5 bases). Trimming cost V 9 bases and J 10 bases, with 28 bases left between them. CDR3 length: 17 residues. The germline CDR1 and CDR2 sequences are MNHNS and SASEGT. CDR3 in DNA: TGTGCCAGTGATATTACGCCGGGACCCTCAACGGTGTCACCCCTCCACTTT. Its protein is CASDITPGPSTVSPLHF.

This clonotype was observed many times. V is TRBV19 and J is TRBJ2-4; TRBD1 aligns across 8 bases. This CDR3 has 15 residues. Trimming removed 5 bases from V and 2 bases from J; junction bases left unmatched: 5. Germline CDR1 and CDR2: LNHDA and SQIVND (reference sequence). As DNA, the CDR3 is TGTGCCAGTAGTTGGGACAGGATTTCCAAAAACATTCAGTACTTC. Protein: CASSWDRISKNIQYF.